This section outlines one T cell receptor (beta chain) sequence together with its context. Germline CDR1 and CDR2: SGHKS and YYEKEE (reference sequence). The CDR3 is made up of 14 amino acids. The ends lost 4 bases at V and 5 bases at J; junction bases unmatched: 8. The method was immunoSEQ multiplex PCR; TCRdb's version includes in-frame clones alone and lacks a portion of them. The sample yields roughly 25,000 clones, approximately 79% seen once. This sample is part of a study of blood T cell repertoires in COVID-19. V is TRBV5-5 and J is TRBJ1-2, with TRBD1 matching 7 bases. The receptor was derived from a woman older than 75 with acute or convalescent COVID-19. The sequenced sample was peripheral blood. The CDR3 bases are TGTGCCAGCAGCCCTGGGACAGCGATATATGGCTACACCTTC. Translating gives CASSPGTAIYGYTF. The full variable domain, in which reference TRBV5-5 and TRBJ1-2 provide the parts outside the CDR3, is DAGVTQSPTHLIKTRGQQVTLRCSPISGHKSVSWYQQVLGQGPQFIFQYYEKEERGRGNFPDRFSARQFPNYSSELNVNALLLGDSALYLCASSPGTAIYGYTFGSGTRLTVV.